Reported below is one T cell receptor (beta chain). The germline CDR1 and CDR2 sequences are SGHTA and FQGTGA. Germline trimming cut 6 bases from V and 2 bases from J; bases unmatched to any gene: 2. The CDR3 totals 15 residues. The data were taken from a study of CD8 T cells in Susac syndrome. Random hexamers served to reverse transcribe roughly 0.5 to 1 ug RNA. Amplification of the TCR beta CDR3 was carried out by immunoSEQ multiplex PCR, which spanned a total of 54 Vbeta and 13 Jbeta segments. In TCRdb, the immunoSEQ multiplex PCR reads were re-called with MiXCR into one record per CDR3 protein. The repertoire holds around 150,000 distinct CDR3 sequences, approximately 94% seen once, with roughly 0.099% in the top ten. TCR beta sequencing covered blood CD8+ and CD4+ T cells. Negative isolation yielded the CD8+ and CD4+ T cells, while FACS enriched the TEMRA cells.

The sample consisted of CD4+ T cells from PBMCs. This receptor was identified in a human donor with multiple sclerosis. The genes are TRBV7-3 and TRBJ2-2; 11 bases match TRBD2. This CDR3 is CASRGLAVNTGELFF. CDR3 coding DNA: TGTGCCAGCAGGGGACTAGCGGTAAACACCGGGGAGCTGTTTTTT. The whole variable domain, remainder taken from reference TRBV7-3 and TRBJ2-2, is GAGVSQTPSNKVTEKGKYVELRCDPISGHTALYWYRQSLGQGPEFLIYFQGTGAADDSGLPNDRFFAVRPEGSVSTLKIQRTERGDSAVYLCASRGLAVNTGELFFGEGSRLTVL.